This entry is about one T cell receptor beta chain. In its sample, this clonotype was seen many times. It lacks a known antigen. Base qualities are not provided; no much larger clone lies one nucleotide away. The axillary draining lymph nodes of breast cancer patients were the source of the lymph node samples. Sequenced on an Illumina HiSeq 2000. TCR beta chain libraries were generated through multiplex PCR amplification. High-throughput sequencing was used to analyze the amplified TCR beta chain products. TCRdb applied fastp at Q25 and MiXCR to the public reads, then kept only in-frame beta chains. Each record represents a unique CDR3 protein, reported with the most common genes and DNA among its rows. Present in this sample are 100,000 or so distinct CDR3 sequences, 20% to 25% of which were seen just once. Around 1.2% of the sample rests with the top ten. The sample belongs to a study of breast tumors, draining lymph nodes, adjacent tissues (dated by TCRdb to the mid-2010s). Some background on the complete study: In breast cancer patients, the study compared the TCR beta repertoires of tumor, adjacent nontumor tissue and axillary lymph nodes. The study aimed to assess the relationships and possible T-cell exchange between tumor, surrounding tissue and draining lymph node repertoires in human breast cancer. What the authors observed across the whole study: Tumors showed preferential V and J gene usage, and their T-cell repertoire diversity fell below that of lymph nodes yet above that of nontumor tissue. The conclusion that tumor T cells originate in lymph nodes was presented as consistent with a hypothesis rather than as directly demonstrated. Tumor and nontumor tissue repertoires were found to be significantly more similar in luminal-like than in basal-like breast cancer. The data were considered consistent with most tumor T cells being derived from the lymph node and subsequently expanding within tumor tissue.

The junction shows trimming of 6 bases on V and 0 bases on J, and the gene matches do not reach 4 bases of it. Reading the germline V gene gives CDR1 SGHTA and CDR2 FQGTGA. CDR3 length: 15 amino acids, cysteine to phenylalanine. Only the CDR3 region is kept as DNA, spanning 45 bases read in frame from base 1. The source of this sequence is a female donor with breast cancer. Some clones in this sample may be carry-over from other donors' samples. The V and J segments used are TRBV7-3 and TRBJ2-1; 8 junctional bases match TRBD2. The sequenced sample was axillary lymph node tissue. The CDR3 amino acid sequence is: CASSTGTSSYNEQFF. The DNA is as follows: TGTGCCAGCAGTACCGGGACTAGCTCCTACAATGAGCAGTTCTTC. The variable domain in full, with residues beyond the CDR3 obtained from the reference TRBV7-3 and TRBJ2-1 genes, is GAGVSQTPSNKVTEKGKYVELRCDPISGHTALYWYRQSLGQGPEFLIYFQGTGAADDSGLPNDRFFAVRPEGSVSTLKIQRTERGDSAVYLCASSTGTSSYNEQFFGPGTRLTVL.